A selection of T cell receptor beta chains follows, all from one sample in a study of lymphopenia after photon versus proton radiotherapy. Only in-frame clones appear in the TCRdb table, and some are missing; sequencing was by immunoSEQ multiplex PCR. The repertoire consists of about 25,000 clones, with approximately 86% occurring once and the leading ten covering about 19%. The sequenced sample was peripheral blood, obtained from a patient treated with photon-based radiotherapy. Source of these receptors: a man aged 45-65 years with gastric cancer. The CDR3 runs from the conserved cysteine through the conserved F or W. The order of the fields is J gene, clone size, D gene, V gene, CDR3 protein, CDR3 DNA. The D gene is left open where the match is weak. Clone size is not always given. Where it is, it says once, few, many or a class for expanded clones.

>TRBJ2-2|NA|NA|TRBV29-1
CSVERQGTGELFF
TGCAGCGTTGAACGCCAAGGTACCGGGGAGCTGTTTTTT
>TRBJ2-3|once|NA|TRBV6-4
CASSDKITDTQYF
TGTGCCAGCAGTGACAAGATCACAGATACGCAGTATTTT
>TRBJ2-1|NA|TRBD1|TRBV7-7
CASSSGQGDNEQFF
TGTGCCAGCAGCTCGGGACAGGGAGACAATGAGCAGTTCTTC
>TRBJ1-1|NA|NA|TRBV6-6
CASTPEDRVAEAFF
TGTGCCAGCACCCCAGAGGACAGAGTCGCCGAAGCTTTCTTT
>TRBJ1-2|NA|NA|TRBV18
CASSPHALQDGYTF
TGTGCCAGCTCACCCCACGCCCTCCAGGATGGCTACACCTTC
>TRBJ2-1|NA|TRBD2|TRBV5-1
CASSLGLAGEQFF
TGCGCCAGCAGCTTAGGACTAGCGGGGGAGCAGTTCTTC
>TRBJ2-5|NA|NA|TRBV5-6
CASSRVDRETQYF
TGTGCCAGCAGCCGAGTTGATCGGGAGACCCAGTACTTC
>TRBJ1-2|few|NA|TRBV7-3
CASSLGDSYGYTF
TGTGCCAGCAGCTTAGGAGACAGCTATGGCTACACCTTC
>TRBJ2-3|NA|NA|TRBV27
CASSSAEHTQYF
TGTGCCAGCAGTTCGGCAGAACATACGCAGTATTTT
>TRBJ1-5|NA|TRBD1|TRBV6-1
CASTGEGQPQHF
TGTGCCAGTACAGGGGAGGGGCAGCCCCAGCATTTT
>TRBJ1-2|NA|NA|TRBV9
CASSVSGDDYGYTF
TGTGCCAGCAGCGTGTCGGGGGACGACTATGGCTACACCTTC
>TRBJ2-1|NA|TRBD2|TRBV10-3
CAISDPGGPISYNEQFF
TGTGCCATCAGTGACCCGGGAGGCCCCATATCCTACAATGAGCAGTTCTTC
>TRBJ1-6|NA|TRBD1|TRBV6-1
CASRDRDWSPLHF
TGTGCCAGCAGAGACAGGGATTGGTCACCCCTCCACTTT
>TRBJ2-4|once|TRBD1|TRBV5-1
CASSFTGVNIQYF
TGCGCCAGCAGCTTCACAGGGGTAAACATTCAGTACTTC
>TRBJ1-5|NA|NA|TRBV7-3
CASSNQGNQPQHF
TGTGCCAGCAGCAATCAGGGAAATCAGCCCCAGCATTTT
>TRBJ2-5|NA|NA|TRBV18
CASSPLARGGETQYF
TGTGCCAGCTCACCACTAGCACGAGGGGGAGAGACCCAGTACTTC
>TRBJ2-2|once|TRBD1|TRBV7-6
CASSLVGENRGRTGELFF
TGTGCCAGCAGCTTAGTAGGGGAGAACAGGGGGCGCACCGGGGAGCTGTTTTTT
>TRBJ2-7|NA|TRBD2|TRBV11-2
CASSPGGYEQYF
TGTGCCAGCAGCCCGGGAGGCTACGAGCAGTACTTC
>TRBJ2-3|NA|NA|TRBV18
CASSPPLASDTQYF
TGTGCCAGCTCACCACCGTTGGCGTCAGATACGCAGTATTTT
>TRBJ1-1|NA|NA|TRBV2
CAGGDGNTEAFF
TGTGCCGGGGGGGACGGCAACACTGAAGCTTTCTTT
>TRBJ1-3|NA|NA|TRBV18
CASSPVGLATSGNTIYF
TGTGCCAGCTCACCGGTAGGGTTGGCGACCTCTGGAAACACCATATATTTT
>TRBJ1-2|NA|NA|TRBV5-6
CASSAGNYGYTF
TGTGCCAGCAGCGCGGGGAACTATGGCTACACCTTC
>TRBJ2-1|NA|NA|TRBV5-1
CASSMGAWGLSYNEQFF
TGCGCCAGCAGCATGGGGGCTTGGGGGTTATCCTACAATGAGCAGTTCTTC
>TRBJ1-1|NA|NA|TRBV27
CASSLSRGTEAFF
TGTGCCAGCAGTTTATCGAGGGGAACTGAAGCTTTCTTT
>TRBJ1-1|once|NA|TRBV5-1
CASRLDLEAFF
TGCGCCAGCAGATTGGACCTTGAAGCTTTCTTT
>TRBJ1-1|NA|NA|TRBV11-2
CASSPLGGYLGAEAFF
TGTGCCAGCAGCCCACTAGGGGGTTATTTGGGGGCTGAAGCTTTCTTT
>TRBJ2-7|NA|NA|TRBV6-1
CASSESPGSYEQYF
TGTGCCAGCAGTGAATCCCCAGGGTCCTACGAGCAGTACTTC
>TRBJ1-2|NA|TRBD1|TRBV13
CASSFYRGVDYGYTF
TGTGCCAGCAGCTTTTACAGGGGGGTGGACTATGGCTACACCTTC
>TRBJ2-2|NA|NA|TRBV9
CASSVYGPGTGELFF
TGTGCCAGCAGCGTATACGGACCAGGGACCGGGGAGCTGTTTTTT
>TRBJ2-3|NA|NA|TRBV10-3
CAITRTADTDTQYF
TGTGCCATCACCCGGACGGCCGACACAGATACGCAGTATTTT
>TRBJ2-1|few|TRBD2|TRBV19
CASSPTSGGRSYNEQFF
TGTGCCAGTAGTCCGACTAGCGGGGGGCGCTCCTACAATGAGCAGTTCTTC
>TRBJ2-3|NA|TRBD2|TRBV15
CATSKGLAGGPTTDTQYF
TGTGCCACCAGCAAAGGACTAGCGGGGGGGCCGACAACAGATACGCAGTATTTT
>TRBJ1-2|NA|NA|TRBV11-2
CASSITGFQGYTF
TGTGCCAGCAGCATCACGGGGTTCCAAGGCTACACCTTC
>TRBJ1-3|NA|NA|TRBV28
CASSATDDSGNTIYF
TGTGCCAGCAGTGCCACCGACGACTCAGGAAACACCATATATTTT
>TRBJ1-2|once|TRBD1|TRBV30
CALEQDRGYGYTF
TGTGCCTTGGAGCAGGACAGGGGCTATGGCTACACCTTC
>TRBJ2-3|NA|NA|TRBV19
CASTEDTRTNRDTQYF
TGTGCCAGTACTGAGGACACCCGAACCAACAGAGATACGCAGTATTTT
>TRBJ2-7|NA|TRBD1|TRBV4-3
CASSQGQGHYEQYF
TGCGCCAGCAGCCAAGGACAGGGCCACTACGAGCAGTACTTC
>TRBJ2-2|once|NA|TRBV4-2
CASSQERSGSVTGELFF
TGTGCCAGCAGCCAAGAGAGGTCGGGAAGCGTAACCGGGGAGCTGTTTTTT
>TRBJ2-5|NA|TRBD2|TRBV9
CASSPGTSGGAQETQYF
TGTGCCAGCAGCCCCGGGACTAGCGGGGGAGCCCAAGAGACCCAGTACTTC
>TRBJ1-2|NA|NA|TRBV7-9
CASSLGGDYGYTF
TGTGCCAGCAGCTTAGGGGGAGACTATGGCTACACCTTC
>TRBJ2-1|NA|TRBD1|TRBV27
CASSPPGQGINEQFF
TGTGCCAGCAGTCCTCCAGGACAGGGGATTAATGAGCAGTTCTTC
>TRBJ2-2|NA|NA|TRBV6-4
CASSLGVTGELFF
TGTGCCAGCAGTTTAGGGGTCACCGGGGAGCTGTTTTTT
>TRBJ1-3|medium-sized|NA|TRBV7-2
CASSSIGGFGQNTIYF
TGTGCCAGCAGCTCCATCGGGGGTTTTGGACAGAACACCATATATTTT
>TRBJ1-2|NA|NA|TRBV18
CASSPTELNGYTF
TGTGCCAGCTCACCAACGGAATTGAATGGCTACACCTTC
>TRBJ2-3|once|NA|TRBV11-2
CASSLNGGQDTQYF
TGTGCCAGCAGCTTAAATGGGGGGCAAGATACGCAGTATTTT
>TRBJ1-4|NA|TRBD1|TRBV7-8
CASSLGSGQGEKLFF
TGTGCCAGCAGCTTAGGTTCGGGACAGGGTGAAAAACTGTTTTTT